The T cell receptor (beta chain) under discussion was sequenced for a study of blood T cell repertoires in COVID-19. Background on the study: Acute and convalescent COVID-19 samples came from the United States, Italy and Spain.

The CDR3 is made up of 15 amino acids. Deletions cut 2 bases from V and 3 bases from J, with 13 bases between. The germline gives CDR1 MNHEY, CDR2 SVGEGT. Methods used by the authors: Reference gene primer amplification gave estimated nucleated cell counts. TCRdb's copy holds only in-frame clones and misses some; the assay was immunoSEQ multiplex PCR. V and J calls plus clone size are reproduced from that table; the DNA served to infer D and trimming. The sample includes roughly 290,000 clones, roughly 90% of them seen just once. Participants spanned ages roughly 18 to 95 years and resided in roughly 22 US areas. Participants' reported clinical history set cohort assignment.

The sample was PBMCs or T cells enriched from blood (not recorded which). The chain links TRBV6-2 or TRBV6-3 to TRBJ1-1; possible D gene TRBD1, 5 bases. This receptor was identified in a woman aged 18-29 years with acute COVID-19. For the CDR3, the DNA is TGTGCCAGCAGTTACAGTTGGCGGGGGGACACTGAAGCTTTCTTT. This encodes CASSYSWRGDTEAFF.